What follows are 17 T cell receptor beta chains derived from one specimen sequenced in a study of T-cell memory formation after mild COVID-19. TCRdb re-analysed the 5' RACE reads in MiXCR, keeping a single row per CDR3 protein. The sample lists hundreds of thousands of distinct CDR3 sequences; roughly 22% were seen once. What was sequenced was PBMCs or a T cell subset sorted from them (not recorded which). Source of these receptors: an adult woman who had mild COVID-19 (a few samples of this study predate the infection). Cell type and time point are not known.

There are a few counts of this clonotype. The chain carries TRBV7-8 and TRBJ1-2; the match to TRBD1 covers 8 bases. V trimming: 5 bases; J trimming: 3 bases; junction bases outside the gene matches: 5. Per germline, CDR1 SGHVS and CDR2 FQNEAQ. The CDR3 is 14 residues long. CDR3 loop: CASSPSGGYYGYTF. The CDR3 coding sequence is TGTGCCAGCAGCCCCTCAGGGGGCTACTATGGCTACACCTTC. Full variable domain (missing parts from reference TRBV7-8 and TRBJ1-2): GAGVSQSPRYKVAKRGQDVALRCDPISGHVSLFWYQQALGQGPEFLTYFQNEAQLDKSGLPSDRFFAERPEGSVSTLKIQRTQQEDSAVYLCASSPSGGYYGYTFGSGTRLTVV.

The chain recombines TRBV3-1 with TRBJ2-1, with 9 bases fitting TRBD2. V was pared by 0 bases and J by 9 bases, with 9 bases of the junction left unmatched. CDR1 LGHDT and CDR2 YNNKEL come from the germline V gene (reference sequence). The CDR3 is made up of 16 amino acids. CDR3 DNA: TGTGCCAGCAGCCAAGATCCGCTAGCGGGGTTGAGTGAGCAGTTCTTC. Translated, it gives CASSQDPLAGLSEQFF.

The rearrangement uses TRBV7-9 and TRBJ2-7, with D possibly TRBD2 on 5 matching bases. Between the trimmed V and J ends, which lost 3 bases and 2 bases, there was a span of 8 bases. The CDR3 sequence is 13 residues long. Germline loops: CDR1 SEHNR, CDR2 FQNEAQ (reference sequence). CDR3 bases: TGTGCCAGCAGCTTCAGTAGCGCCTACGAGCAGTACTTC. Translation gives CASSFSSAYEQYF.

This clonotype was picked up a small number of times. The genes are TRBV6-1 and TRBJ2-5, with 7 bases that match TRBD2. From germline, CDR1 is MNHNS and CDR2 SASEGT. Unmatched junction bases numbered 13, after V lost 6 bases and J lost 3 bases. The CDR3 has 16 amino acids. The CDR3 sequence is CASSGGWSITKETQYF. For the CDR3, the DNA is TGTGCCAGCAGCGGGGGGTGGAGTATCACAAAAGAGACCCAGTACTTC.

This clonotype appeared a few times. The rearrangement joins TRBV9 to TRBJ2-5; possible D gene TRBD1, 5 bases. This CDR3 has 18 amino acids. Germline V CDR1 and CDR2: SGDLS, YYNGEE. V shed 0 bases and J shed 2 bases, with 20 bases lying between them. CDR3 in amino acids: CASSVDSQGIYGQETQYF. CDR3 bases: TGTGCCAGCAGCGTAGATAGTCAGGGAATATATGGGCAAGAGACCCAGTACTTC.

This clonotype was counted a few times. This rearrangement joins TRBV19 to TRBJ2-4, with D possibly matching TRBD2 (5 bases). The germline gives CDR1 LNHDA, CDR2 SQIVND (reference sequence). V was trimmed by 5 bases and J by 0 bases, leaving 14 bases between them. This CDR3 contains 16 residues. The CDR3 coding sequence is TGTGCCAGTAGTGCCGGACTTGATCCAGCCAAAAACATTCAGTACTTC. Translated, it gives CASSAGLDPAKNIQYF.

There are a few counts of this clonotype. The V and J genes are TRBV3-1 and TRBJ1-1, with 10 bases matching TRBD1. V shed 1 base and J 4 bases; nucleotides not matched to a gene: 9. Germline-derived CDR1 and CDR2 are LGHDT and YNNKEL (reference sequence). The CDR3 extends over 17 amino acids. The CDR3: CASSQVPGQGSATEAFF. As DNA, the CDR3 is TGTGCCAGCAGCCAAGTTCCGGGACAGGGGAGCGCCACTGAAGCTTTCTTT.

J is TRBJ2-4 and V is TRBV2; D is unresolved. This CDR3 has 13 residues. Looked up from germline, CDR1 is SNHLY and CDR2 is FYNNEI. Between the trimmed V and J ends, which lost 0 bases and 8 bases, there was a span of 8 bases. The CDR3 sequence: CASSEAPGYIQYF. The CDR3 coding sequence is TGTGCCAGCAGTGAAGCGCCAGGATACATTCAGTACTTC.

The rearrangement uses TRBV12-3 or TRBV12-4 and TRBJ2-3, with TRBD2 as a possible D gene (5 bases). The CDR3 length is 16 residues. Trimming pared 2 bases from V and 6 bases from J, leaving 18 bases between. The CDR3, as DNA: TGTGCCAGCAGTTTACTGCGAGGGCTGGGTCGGGATACGCAGTATTTT. The encoded protein is CASSLLRGLGRDTQYF.

Here the CDR3 reads CASSADRGGQPQHF. CDR3 in DNA: TGCGCCAGCAGCGCCGACAGGGGTGGACAGCCCCAGCATTTT. The J gene is TRBJ1-5, the V gene TRBV5-1, with TRBD1 matching 8 bases. This CDR3 contains 14 residues. Germline V gives CDR1 SGHRS, CDR2 YFSETQ. Trimming cost V 4 bases and J 7 bases; bases outside gene matches: 7. Complete variable domain (other parts from reference TRBV5-1 and TRBJ1-5): KAGVTQTPRYLIKTRGQQVTLSCSPISGHRSVSWYQQTPGQGLQFLFEYFSETQRNKGNFPGRFSGRQFSNSRSEMNVSTLELGDSALYLCASSADRGGQPQHFGDGTRLSIL.

The chain has TRBV12-3 or TRBV12-4 and TRBJ1-4; D gene uncertain. The CDR3 is 13 residues long. Trimming removed 6 bases at V and 8 bases at J, with 13 bases between. This CDR3 reads CASSRRGGEKLFF. The CDR3 bases are TGTGCCAGCAGCCGTCGGGGAGGGGAAAAACTGTTTTTT.

The rearrangement links TRBV5-1 to TRBJ2-5; TRBD2 matches 9 bases. Losses at the gene ends were 5 bases for V and 5 bases for J; bases not matched to a gene: 10. The CDR3 sequence is 15 residues long. Germline CDR1 SGHRS, CDR2 YFSETQ. The CDR3 spells CASRDGLARDETQYF. The CDR3 region has the DNA TGCGCCAGCAGAGACGGACTAGCGCGTGATGAGACCCAGTACTTC.

The chain couples TRBV12-3 or TRBV12-4 to TRBJ1-5; D is perhaps TRBD1 (5 bases). The CDR3 totals 16 residues. The V gene lost 6 bases and the J gene lost 5 bases, with 20 bases spanning the gap. The CDR3 spells CASSPLSGTVDQPQHF. The CDR3 nucleotides are TGTGCCAGCAGCCCCCTATCCGGGACCGTCGATCAGCCCCAGCATTTT.

This clonotype came up a few times. This chain joins TRBV6-2 or TRBV6-3 and TRBJ2-7, with 11 bases identical to TRBD1. CDR3 length equals 15 residues. Germline V gene lookup returns CDR1 MNHEY and CDR2 SVGEGT. Trimming cost V 0 bases and J 3 bases; bases outside gene matches: 1. CDR3 region: CASSYSGTGGYEQYV. CDR3 nucleotides: TGTGCCAGCAGTTACTCCGGGACAGGGGGCTACGAGCAGTACGTC.

The chain employs TRBV3-1 and TRBJ2-7; D remains ambiguous. This CDR3 comprises 13 residues. CDR1 and CDR2 (germline): LGHDT, YNNKEL (reference sequence). Trimming cost V 0 bases and J 4 bases, with 7 bases left between them. In DNA, the CDR3 is TGTGCCAGCAGCCAAGAGGGGATTTACGAGCAGTACTTC. Amino acid sequence: CASSQEGIYEQYF.

There are many counts of this clonotype. The chain employs TRBV6-5 and TRBJ2-1; 9 nucleotides match TRBD1. Germline V gene lookup returns CDR1 MNHEY and CDR2 SVGAGI. J lost 3 bases, V lost 4 bases, and 4 bases had no gene match. This CDR3 has 15 residues. CDR3 region: CASSWTGDGYNEQFF. CDR3 bases: TGTGCCAGCAGTTGGACAGGGGATGGCTACAATGAGCAGTTCTTC.

This clonotype occurred a few times. V usage is TRBV12-3 or TRBV12-4 and J usage is TRBJ2-2; D may be TRBD1 (7 bases). The CDR3 totals 15 residues. The germline V and J ends were trimmed by 6 bases and 0 bases, with 11 bases remaining between them. This chain's CDR3 is CASRPRGANTGELFF. The CDR3 coding sequence is TGTGCCAGCAGACCCAGGGGGGCGAACACCGGGGAGCTGTTTTTT.